This T cell receptor (beta chain) was sequenced for a study of long-term antiretroviral therapy in people with HIV. Germline loops: CDR1 LNHDA, CDR2 SQIVND (reference sequence). The CDR3 has 15 amino acids. Trimming shortened V by 8 bases and J by 5 bases, and 19 bases separated the two germline ends. The assay, immunoSEQ v3.0, was run at survey level. TCRdb's copy holds only in-frame clones and misses some; the assay was immunoSEQ multiplex PCR. This sample yields some 13,000 clones, of which roughly 78% are seen a single time; roughly 13% belongs to the top ten. The sequenced sample was unsorted PBMCs, obtained 3.2 years before starting antiretroviral therapy. This sequence was found in a man aged 40-55 years with HIV. The chain couples TRBV19 to TRBJ1-5; no firm D call. CDR3 residues: CASWERRETHQPQHF. CDR3 in DNA: TGTGCCAGTTGGGAAAGGAGGGAGACCCATCAGCCCCAGCATTTT.